Below are 27 T cell receptor beta chains sequenced from a single sample in a study of blood T cell repertoires in COVID-19. This table comes from immunoSEQ multiplex PCR, and its TCRdb copy is limited to in-frame clones, with some not included. The data contain 250,000 to 350,000 clones, 86% of them singletons. The sequenced sample consisted of peripheral blood. The receptor set was obtained from a woman in her twenties or thirties with active or convalescent COVID-19.

The chain joins TRBV2 to TRBJ2-2, with D tentatively TRBD1 (6 bases). The CDR3 is 15 residues long. In germline, CDR1 is SNHLY, CDR2 FYNNEI. Trimming pared 0 bases from V and 5 bases from J, leaving 10 bases between. The CDR3 reads CASSEARGGTGELFF. The CDR3 DNA is TGTGCCAGCAGTGAAGCCAGGGGCGGAACCGGGGAGCTGTTTTTT.

This sequence joins TRBV11-2 and TRBJ2-2, with TRBD1 matching 10 bases. After removal of 1 base from V and 8 bases from J, the junction contained 7 bases not matched to a gene. The V gene's germline CDR1 is SGHAT and CDR2 FQNNGV. The CDR3 runs 16 residues. In DNA form, the CDR3 reads TGTGCCAGCAGCTTAGGGACAGGGGGGTCCCGTGGGGAGCTGTTTTTT. It encodes CASSLGTGGSRGELFF.

This clone was detected only once. A read error may explain this, as a much larger clone is one base away. At the DNA level, this CDR3 is encoded by other sequences in the same sample as well. This chain uses TRBV6-2 or TRBV6-3 with TRBJ2-6; D is perhaps TRBD2 (7 bases). The V and J ends lost 11 bases and 4 bases respectively, with 21 bases between them. This CDR3 region has 16 residues. The germline CDR1 and CDR2 sequences are MNHEY and SVGEGT. The CDR3 nucleotides read TGTGCCTGCTGTTTTAGGGGGGGGGCCGGGGCCAACGTCCTGACTTTC. Its translation: CACCFRGGAGANVLTF.

This sequence joins TRBV7-2 and TRBJ1-6; D unresolved. The length of the CDR3 is 13 residues. Germline CDR1 SGHTA, CDR2 FQGNSA. The V and J ends lost 5 bases and 3 bases respectively, with 5 bases between them. The CDR3 nucleotides read TGTGCCAGCAGCGAGGACTATAATTCACCCCTCCACTTT. The encoded protein is CASSEDYNSPLHF.

The chain joins TRBV5-1 to TRBJ2-5; D gene ambiguous. Trimming took 4 bases from V and 3 from J, leaving 4 bases between them. The CDR3 runs 11 residues. Per the germline V gene, CDR1 is SGHRS and CDR2 is YFSETQ. The CDR3 protein is CASSLKETQYF. The CDR3 DNA is TGCGCCAGCAGCCTAAAAGAGACCCAGTACTTC.

The chain employs TRBV27 and TRBJ2-5, with TRBD2 matching over 11 bases. Per germline, CDR1 MNHEY and CDR2 SMNVEV (reference sequence). The CDR3 consists of 15 residues. V lost 5 bases and J lost 4; bases outside the gene matches: 6. The CDR3 bases are TGTGCCAGCAGTCGGCTAGCGGGGGGCGGAGAGACCCAGTACTTC. This codes for CASSRLAGGGETQYF.

The CDR3 DNA sequence: TGCAGTGCTATGCAGGGCCATGGCTACACCTTC. Protein product: CSAMQGHGYTF. This rearrangement joins TRBV20-1 to TRBJ1-2, with D tentatively TRBD1 (5 bases). The V end was cut by 4 bases, the J end by 6 bases, with 9 bases between. The germline gives CDR1 DFQATT, CDR2 SNEGSKA (reference sequence). This CDR3 is built from 11 residues.

The rearrangement uses TRBV30 and TRBJ1-6; D is ambiguous. V was trimmed by 0 bases and J by 14 bases, leaving 11 bases between them. This CDR3 has 12 residues. CDR1 and CDR2 from the germline V gene are GTSNPN and SVGIG (reference sequence). This CDR3 is CAWSVDVGALHF. DNA for the CDR3: TGTGCCTGGAGTGTTGACGTGGGCGCCCTCCACTTT.

This rearrangement joins TRBV4-3 to TRBJ2-3; TRBD2 matches at 9 bases. Germline CDR1 LGHNA, CDR2 YSLEER. CDR3 length: 18 amino acids. J lost 4 bases, V lost 0 bases, and 11 bases had no gene match. The CDR3 DNA follows: TGCGCCAGCAGCCAAGATCGGTGGCGGGGGGGAAAGGCAGATACGCAGTATTTT. Translation gives CASSQDRWRGGKADTQYF.

In its sample, this clone was seen a few times. The chain joins TRBV15 to TRBJ1-4, with D unresolved. This CDR3 has 14 residues. Between the trimmed V and J ends, which lost 3 bases and 0 bases, there was a span of 5 bases. Germline V gene sequence: CDR1 LNHNV, CDR2 YYDKDF (reference sequence). In nucleotides, the CDR3 is TGTGCCACCAGCAGGGAGACAACTAATGAAAAACTGTTTTTT. Translating it yields CATSRETTNEKLFF.

The chain combines TRBV14 with TRBJ2-1, with a possible D match to TRBD1 (6 bases). The CDR3 is 17 residues long. Germline CDR1 reads SGHDN; CDR2 reads FVKESK. Trimming left V 0 bases short and J 5 bases short, with 17 bases between. Here the CDR3 reads CASSQDERLTGNNEQFF. The CDR3, as DNA: TGTGCCAGCAGCCAAGATGAGAGGTTAACAGGGAACAATGAGCAGTTCTTC.

This clone appeared a single time. The V call is TRBV29-1, the J call TRBJ2-5; 8 bases align to TRBD2. The germline gives CDR1 SQVTM, CDR2 ANQGSEA. The CDR3 totals 17 residues. With 4 bases clipped from V and 0 bases from J, the junction kept 13 bases outside the gene matches. CDR3 coding DNA: TGCAGCGTTGTCAGCGGGGGCGACTCCTACTACCAAGAGACCCAGTACTTC. Protein sequence: CSVVSGGDSYYQETQYF.

The rearrangement joins TRBV19 to TRBJ1-5; D might be TRBD1 (5 bases). Looked up from germline, CDR1 is LNHDA and CDR2 is SQIVND (reference sequence). Trimming pared 6 bases from V and 7 bases from J, leaving 19 bases between. The CDR3 loop spans 15 amino acids. For the CDR3, the DNA is TGTGCCAGTAGCCGTTCTCAGGGTACGGTGCAGCCCCAGCATTTT. It codes for CASSRSQGTVQPQHF.

This clone was observed a few times. V and J are TRBV19 and TRBJ1-5; 9 positions match TRBD1. Germline V CDR1 and CDR2: LNHDA, SQIVND (reference sequence). V trimming: 8 bases; J trimming: 2 bases; junction bases outside the gene matches: 7. CDR3 length: 15 residues. CDR3 bases: TGTGCCAGTGAGGGACAGGGTTATGGCAATCAGCCCCAGCATTTT. Translation gives CASEGQGYGNQPQHF.

This clone was detected only once. A much larger clone sits a single nucleotide away, making a read error possible. This rearrangement joins TRBV6-5 to TRBJ1-2, with 7 nucleotides matching TRBD1. The CDR3 runs 13 residues. CDR1 and CDR2 (germline): MNHEY, SVGAGI. J was trimmed by 2 bases and V by 7 bases; bases with no gene match: 4. For the CDR3, the DNA is TGTGCCAGCACCGCGACAGGGAACTATGGCTACACCTTC. This codes for CASTATGNYGYTF.

The gene calls are TRBV5-6 and TRBJ2-7; the D is unclear. The germline V and J ends were trimmed by 2 bases and 3 bases, with 6 bases remaining between them. Germline V lookup: CDR1 SGHDT, CDR2 YYEEEE. The CDR3 runs to 12 residues. The CDR3 region has the DNA TGTGCCAGCAGCTTCGGTGGCTACGAGCAGTACTTC. Translated: CASSFGGYEQYF. The variable domain in full, with the rest retrieved from reference TRBV5-6 and TRBJ2-7, is DAGVTQSPTHLIKTRGQQVTLRCSPKSGHDTVSWYQQALGQGPQFIFQYYEEEERQRGNFPDRFSGHQFPNYSSELNVNALLLGDSALYLCASSFGGYEQYFGPGTRLTVT.

The chain carries TRBV13 and TRBJ2-5; weak D call: TRBD2 (6 bases). The V and J ends lost 3 bases and 4 bases respectively, with 15 bases between them. CDR1 and CDR2 from the germline V gene are PRHDT and FYEKMQ (reference sequence). The CDR3 is 15 amino acids. CDR3 residues: CASSFGLASRETQYF. The CDR3 DNA reads TGTGCCAGCAGCTTTGGGCTAGCGAGTAGAGAGACCCAGTACTTC.

This chain uses TRBV7-8 with TRBJ2-7; 11 bases agree with TRBD1. CDR1 is SGHVS, CDR2 FQNEAQ, per germline. After removal of 5 bases from V and 2 bases from J, the junction contained 20 bases not matched to a gene. This CDR3 contains 20 residues. DNA for the CDR3: TGTGCCAGCAGCCACGCCTTGGGACAGGGGGTGCACTATCAAGCCTACGAGCAGTACTTC. Translating it yields CASSHALGQGVHYQAYEQYF. Using reference TRBV7-8 and TRBJ2-7 for the parts outside the CDR3, the full variable domain is GAGVSQSPRYKVAKRGQDVALRCDPISGHVSLFWYQQALGQGPEFLTYFQNEAQLDKSGLPSDRFFAERPEGSVSTLKIQRTQQEDSAVYLCASSHALGQGVHYQAYEQYFGPGTRLTVT.

The count of this clone is one. The rearrangement links TRBV9 to TRBJ2-1; TRBD1 matches at 9 bases. Germline V lookup: CDR1 SGDLS, CDR2 YYNGEE. The CDR3 runs 15 residues. Trimming removed 2 bases from V and 5 bases from J; junction bases left unmatched: 5. The CDR3 sequence is CASSVGDRADNEQFF. As DNA, the CDR3 is TGTGCCAGCAGCGTCGGGGACAGGGCGGACAATGAGCAGTTCTTC.

The chain couples TRBV18 to TRBJ1-1; the D gene is possibly TRBD1 (6 bases). Germline values: CDR1 KGHSH, CDR2 LQKENI. V lost 3 bases, J lost 8 bases, and 16 bases lay in between. The CDR3 sequence is 14 residues long. Here the CDR3 reads CASSPQRQVLEAFF. DNA for the CDR3: TGTGCCAGCTCACCGCAAAGACAGGTCCTCGAAGCTTTCTTT.

The gene calls are TRBV7-2 and TRBJ1-2; possible D gene TRBD1, 5 bases. The CDR3 is made up of 14 amino acids. Trimming took 6 bases from V and 8 from J, leaving 19 bases between them. The germline CDR1 and CDR2 sequences are SGHTA and FQGNSA. In DNA form, the CDR3 reads TGTGCCAGCAGAACCCCGGGCAGGGTTAGGGGCTACACCTTC. Its protein product is CASRTPGRVRGYTF.

V gene TRBV12-5 combines with J gene TRBJ1-1, with TRBD1 as a possible D gene (5 bases). Between the trimmed V and J ends, which lost 0 bases and 5 bases, there was a span of 16 bases. This CDR3 region has 16 residues. In germline, CDR1 is LGHNT, CDR2 FRNRAP. CDR3 in amino acids: CASGLVRWGGETEAFF. CDR3 nucleotides: TGTGCTAGTGGTTTGGTACGCTGGGGGGGTGAAACTGAAGCTTTCTTT.

This clone was picked up a small number of times. V gene TRBV7-3 combines with J gene TRBJ2-7, with D uncertain. V was shortened by 2 bases and J by 2 bases, with 10 bases between the two germline ends. The CDR3 consists of 14 residues. In germline, CDR1 is SGHTA, CDR2 FQGTGA. The CDR3 loop is CASSLSQPTYEQYF. The CDR3 region has the DNA TGTGCCAGCAGCTTATCACAGCCCACCTACGAGCAGTACTTC.

The rearrangement uses TRBV5-4 and TRBJ2-5, with 10 bases fitting TRBD2. Germline V gene data show CDR1 as SGHNT and CDR2 as YYREEE (reference sequence). The V and J ends lost 9 bases and 5 bases, in that order; junction bases with no gene match: 7. This CDR3 is built from 13 residues. This CDR3 is CATSGGAEETQYF. The DNA for the CDR3 is TGTGCCACAAGCGGGGGGGCCGAGGAGACCCAGTACTTC.

The CDR3 region has the DNA TGTGCCAGCAGTTTGGGGGGACAGGGGTTCCCTGAAGCTTTCTTT. Translation: CASSLGGQGFPEAFF. The V and J genes are TRBV28 and TRBJ1-1; the match to TRBD1 covers 10 bases. The CDR3 totals 15 residues. Germline V gene lookup returns CDR1 MDHEN and CDR2 SYDVKM. The V gene end was trimmed by 3 bases and the J gene end by 6 bases; junction bases not matched to a gene: 7.

V is TRBV6-4 and J is TRBJ2-5; the D gene is possibly TRBD1 (6 bases). Germline CDR1 is MRHNA and CDR2 is SNTAGT. With 2 bases removed from V and 7 bases from J, the gap between germline ends came to 14 bases. The CDR3 runs 14 residues. CDR3: CASSDHRASGTQYF. In DNA, the CDR3 is TGTGCCAGCAGTGACCACAGGGCTTCCGGGACCCAGTACTTC.

The rearrangement uses TRBV7-9 and TRBJ1-1; no firm D call. V dropped 8 bases and J dropped 3 bases, with 10 bases sitting between them. This CDR3 region has 12 residues. The germline CDR1 and CDR2 sequences are SEHNR and FQNEAQ (reference sequence). The CDR3 sequence: CASRSGDTEAFF. The CDR3 nucleotides are TGTGCCAGCCGCTCCGGGGACACTGAAGCTTTCTTT.